The 28 T cell receptor beta chains in this list originate from one sample, sequenced in a study of blood T cells in healthy people across ages. Combining a sample-barcoded 5' primer with a J-beta primer mix, a second PCR ran for 7 to 11 cycles. TCRdb re-analysed the 5' RACE reads in MiXCR, keeping a single row per CDR3 protein. Among more than 900,000 distinct CDR3 sequences listed, under 30% were seen once. The same specimen was also included in a second study, on T cells of mothers and their children.

The sample consisted of blood. The receptor set was obtained from a girl aged 2 to 10 in good health.

This clonotype was recorded many times. V usage is TRBV6-2 or TRBV6-3 and J usage is TRBJ2-5; D unclear. The CDR3 is 11 amino acids. Germline CDR1 reads MNHEY; CDR2 reads SVGEGT. V dropped 9 bases and J dropped 5 bases, with 10 bases sitting between them. The DNA of the CDR3 is TGTGCCAGTCGATTGGAGGAGACCCAGTACTTC. Translated, it gives CASRLEETQYF.

The V call is TRBV14, the J call TRBJ2-7, with TRBD1 identical over 7 bases. The CDR3 totals 16 residues. Trimming removed 3 bases from V and 2 bases from J; junction bases left unmatched: 10. Germline CDR1 is SGHDN and CDR2 is FVKESK. CDR3: CASSQLYRDSPYEQYF. The CDR3, as DNA: TGTGCCAGCAGCCAGCTCTATCGGGACAGCCCCTACGAGCAGTACTTC. Looking up the rest from reference TRBV14 and TRBJ2-7 gives the full variable domain: EAGVTQFPSHSVIEKGQTVTLRCDPISGHDNLYWYRRVMGKEIKFLLHFVKESKQDESGMPNNRFLAERTGGTYSTLKVQPAELEDSGVYFCASSQLYRDSPYEQYFGPGTRLTVT.

V gene TRBV2 combines with J gene TRBJ2-1, with 9 bases matching TRBD2. The J call is doubtful: the DNA matches TRBJ2-5 better. CDR1 is SNHLY, CDR2 FYNNEI, per germline. The CDR3 totals 14 residues. CDR3 sequence (DNA): TGTGCCAGCAGTGAGGCTAGCGGGATGGAGACCCAGTACTTC. It codes for CASSEASGMETQYF.

This sequence joins TRBV7-9 and TRBJ2-3; D gene ambiguous. Per germline, CDR1 SEHNR and CDR2 FQNEAQ (reference sequence). There are 13 residues in the CDR3. Trimming stripped 7 bases from V and 4 bases from J, with 12 bases between. The CDR3: CASMGQLADTQYF. CDR3 in DNA: TGTGCCAGCATGGGCCAGCTGGCAGATACGCAGTATTTT.

The chain has TRBV9 and TRBJ2-2; D might be TRBD2 (6 bases). Looked up from germline, CDR1 is SGDLS and CDR2 is YYNGEE. Trimming took off 3 bases at V and 5 bases at J, with 11 bases between the two ends. The CDR3 extends over 14 amino acids. CDR3 region: CASSAVTRTGELFF. The CDR3 region has the DNA TGTGCCAGCAGCGCCGTGACTAGGACCGGGGAGCTGTTTTTT.

V usage is TRBV20-1 and J usage is TRBJ2-3, with 9 nucleotides matching TRBD2. Germline loops: CDR1 DFQATT, CDR2 SNEGSKA (reference sequence). The ends lost 6 bases at V and 5 bases at J; junction bases unmatched: 6. The CDR3 has 13 amino acids. The chain's CDR3 is CSAVAGVKDTQYF. CDR3 nucleotides: TGCAGTGCCGTAGCGGGGGTTAAAGATACGCAGTATTTT.

This sequence joins TRBV20-1 and TRBJ2-1; 7 bases line up with TRBD2. In germline, CDR1 is DFQATT, CDR2 SNEGSKA (reference sequence). The J segment lost 0 bases and the V segment lost 2 bases, leaving 1 base of the junction unmatched. The CDR3 has 14 residues. CDR3 residues: CSARKRGSYNEQFF. The CDR3 bases are TGCAGTGCTAGAAAGCGGGGCTCCTACAATGAGCAGTTCTTC.

In its sample, this clonotype was seen many times. The chain has TRBV3-1 and TRBJ2-3; 7 bases agree with TRBD2. J was trimmed by 5 bases and V by 4 bases; bases with no gene match: 9. The CDR3 spans 15 residues. CDR1 and CDR2 (germline): LGHDT, YNNKEL (reference sequence). CDR3 region: CASSRMQAGKDTQYF. For the CDR3, the DNA is TGTGCCAGCAGCCGCATGCAAGCGGGGAAAGATACGCAGTATTTT.

This chain connects TRBV7-2 to TRBJ2-5, with TRBD2 identical over 13 bases. The last part of the DNA fits TRBJ2-7 better; the J call may be wrong. Germline V gene sequence: CDR1 SGHTA, CDR2 FQGNSA. The CDR3 length is 17 residues. The CDR3 region is CASSKPGLAGFAYEQYF. DNA for the CDR3: TGTGCCAGCAGCAAGCCGGGACTAGCGGGATTCGCCTACGAGCAGTACTTC.

There are a few counts of this clonotype. The chain joins TRBV28 to TRBJ2-1; 7 bases fit TRBD2. The CDR3 contains 16 residues. From germline, CDR1 is MDHEN and CDR2 SYDVKM. V shed 7 bases and J 3 bases; nucleotides not matched to a gene: 12. The DNA for the CDR3 is TGTGCCAGCATGGAGGGTCGGACTAGTTACTACAATGAGCAGTTCTTC. Encoded protein: CASMEGRTSYYNEQFF.

This chain connects TRBV6-2 or TRBV6-3 to TRBJ2-7; D unresolved. Between the trimmed V and J ends, which lost 2 bases and 4 bases, there was a span of 9 bases. CDR1 and CDR2 (germline): MNHEY, SVGEGT. The CDR3 totals 13 residues. The DNA of the CDR3 is TGTGCCAGCAGTTACGAGGCAAGGTACGAGCAGTACTTC. It encodes CASSYEARYEQYF.

Of note for this clonotype: A much more abundant neighbour one base away suggests this may be a read error. The chain couples TRBV12-3 or TRBV12-4 to TRBJ2-5; D is unresolved. The CDR3 length is 14 residues. As DNA, the CDR3 is TGTGCCGGCAGTTTAGGGCGCTTCCAAGAGACCCAGTACTTC. Its translation: CAGSLGRFQETQYF.

This clonotype occurred a few times. The rearrangement links TRBV20-1 to TRBJ2-7; 8 nucleotides align to TRBD2. There are 16 residues in the CDR3. Germline CDR1 and CDR2: DFQATT and SNEGSKA (reference sequence). J was trimmed by 7 bases and V by 3 bases; bases with no gene match: 17. For the CDR3, the DNA is TGCAGTGCTAGTTCCCCCACTAGCGGTGGAGCCGGGGAGCAGTACTTC. Translating gives CSASSPTSGGAGEQYF.

This sequence joins TRBV3-1 and TRBJ2-5; the D call may be TRBD1 or TRBD2 (5 bases each). Trimming left V 2 bases short and J 5 bases short, with 15 bases between. Germline V gene data show CDR1 as LGHDT and CDR2 as YNNKEL (reference sequence). This CDR3 has 15 residues. The CDR3 DNA reads TGTGCCAGCAGCCAAACACTGGCAGGGACGGAGACCCAGTACTTC. Translated, it gives CASSQTLAGTETQYF.

The CDR3 is CSAGDGTHEQYF. The CDR3 coding sequence is TGCAGTGCTGGGGACGGGACCCACGAGCAGTACTTC. The rearrangement joins TRBV20-1 to TRBJ2-7, with D perhaps given as TRBD1 or TRBD2 (5 bases each). This CDR3 contains 12 residues. V dropped 5 bases and J dropped 5 bases, with 13 bases sitting between them. CDR1 DFQATT and CDR2 SNEGSKA come from the germline V gene (reference sequence).

The chain is built from TRBV6-2 or TRBV6-3 and TRBJ2-5, with TRBD2 matching over 9 bases. Trimming took 7 bases from V and 3 from J; bases not matched to a gene: 6. This CDR3 has 14 amino acids. CDR1 MNHEY and CDR2 SVGEGT come from the germline V gene. The CDR3: CASMGTSPKETQYF. In nucleotides, the CDR3 is TGTGCCAGCATGGGGACTAGCCCAAAAGAGACCCAGTACTTC.

This clonotype has a count of ten or more. This sequence joins TRBV5-1 and TRBJ1-1, with TRBD1 matching over 7 bases. Germline V gives CDR1 SGHRS, CDR2 YFSETQ. After removal of 4 bases from V and 1 base from J, the junction contained 4 bases not matched to a gene. This CDR3 has 14 amino acids. This chain's CDR3 is CASSLGQTNTEAFF. The CDR3, as DNA: TGCGCCAGCAGCCTGGGACAGACGAACACTGAAGCTTTCTTT.

This clonotype showed up just once. The chain has TRBV7-9 and TRBJ1-2; 9 nucleotides agree with TRBD1. CDR3 length equals 14 residues. Trimming removed 4 bases from V and 6 bases from J; junction bases left unmatched: 6. CDR1 and CDR2 (germline): SEHNR, FQNEAQ (reference sequence). CDR3 sequence: CASSSGTGQHGYTF. CDR3 nucleotides: TGTGCCAGCAGCTCCGGGACAGGGCAACATGGCTACACCTTC.

The rearrangement uses TRBV12-3 or TRBV12-4 and TRBJ1-4; TRBD1 agrees at 7 bases. Unmatched junction bases numbered 12, after V lost 6 bases and J lost 8 bases. This CDR3 has 15 amino acids. Here the CDR3 reads CASSQITGEDEKLFF. CDR3 DNA sequence: TGTGCCAGCAGCCAGATCACAGGGGAAGACGAAAAACTGTTTTTT.

This clonotype has more than one count but fewer than ten. The chain links TRBV5-1 to TRBJ1-6; a weak D match, TRBD1 (5 bases). V gave up 0 bases and J gave up 9 bases, with 19 bases separating them. This CDR3 has 17 residues. The germline V gene has CDR1 SGHRS and CDR2 YFSETQ. CDR3 in amino acids: CASSLGFRGTIGSPLHF. The CDR3 DNA reads TGCGCCAGCAGCTTGGGTTTCCGGGGCACAATTGGTTCACCCCTCCACTTT.

This clonotype was found once. The chain joins TRBV6-5 to TRBJ2-7; 7 nucleotides line up with TRBD1. This CDR3 is 13 amino acids long. Germline values: CDR1 MNHEY, CDR2 SVGAGI. With V trimmed by 6 bases and J by 5 bases, 7 bases remained unmatched. The CDR3 loop is CASRRGQRHEQYF. The CDR3 DNA reads TGTGCCAGCAGACGGGGACAGAGACACGAGCAGTACTTC.

This clonotype was seen a handful of times. The DNA of the CDR3 is TGTGCCAGCAGACCTAGCGGGAGTAAAGAGACCCAGTACTTC. Amino acids: CASRPSGSKETQYF. This rearrangement joins TRBV12-3 or TRBV12-4 to TRBJ2-5, with 10 bases lining up with TRBD2. With V trimmed by 6 bases and J by 3 bases, 4 bases remained unmatched. The CDR3 is 14 amino acids.

This chain uses TRBV7-9 with TRBJ1-2, with a possible D match to TRBD1 (5 bases). This CDR3 spans 14 amino acids. Trimming removed 5 bases from V and 6 bases from J, with 16 bases in between. Germline CDR1 is SEHNR and CDR2 is FQNEAQ (reference sequence). CDR3 region: CASSGTQGKDGYTF. CDR3 DNA: TGTGCCAGCAGCGGGACGCAGGGTAAAGATGGCTACACCTTC.

On this clonotype: A read error may explain this, as a much larger clone is one base away. The chain joins TRBV28 to TRBJ2-1; 7 nucleotides line up with TRBD2. The length of the CDR3 is 15 residues. V was pared by 8 bases and J by 2 bases, with 9 bases of the junction left unmatched. Germline V CDR1 and CDR2: MDHEN, SYDVKM. CDR3 amino acids: CASGGRGWAYNEQFF. CDR3 in DNA: TGTGCCAGCGGAGGGAGGGGTTGGGCCTACAATGAGCAGTTCTTC. The full variable domain, its missing parts supplied by reference TRBV28 and TRBJ2-1, is DVKVTQSSRYLVKRTGEKVFLECVQDMDHENMFWYRQDPGLGLRLIYFSYDVKMKEKGDIPEGYSVSREKKERFSLILESASTNQTSMYLCASGGRGWAYNEQFFGPGTRLTVL.

This clonotype was detected a few times. This chain uses TRBV11-2 with TRBJ1-1, with D perhaps TRBD1 (6 bases). V lost 3 bases, J lost 5 bases, and 13 bases lay in between. The CDR3 length is 14 residues. In germline, CDR1 is SGHAT, CDR2 FQNNGV. The CDR3 loop reads CASSLVSQGTEAFF. The CDR3 coding sequence is TGTGCCAGCAGCTTGGTGAGCCAGGGGACTGAAGCTTTCTTT.

This clonotype was recorded many times. This rearrangement joins TRBV7-6 to TRBJ2-5; D perhaps matches TRBD2 (7 bases). Trimming cost V 3 bases and J 4 bases, with 27 bases left between them. The V gene's germline CDR1 is SGHVS and CDR2 FNYEAQ. This CDR3 is built from 19 residues. The chain's CDR3 is CASSLGTTGKGIFRETQYF. In DNA form, the CDR3 reads TGTGCCAGCAGCTTGGGGACTACAGGGAAGGGGATATTTCGAGAGACCCAGTACTTC.

A remark on this clonotype: The junction departs from germline at one end; a sequencing error may be responsible. This chain joins TRBV7-9 and TRBJ1-1; D not resolved. CDR1 and CDR2 from the germline V gene are SEHNR and FQNEAQ (reference sequence). CDR3 length equals 12 residues. The CDR3 region has the DNA TGCGCCAGCAGCTTAGCCGCAAATGAAGCTTTCTTT. It yields the protein CASSLAANEAFF.

The chain combines TRBV10-2 with TRBJ2-5, with 11 nucleotides matching TRBD1. The CDR3 is 13 residues long. Germline CDR1 WSHSY, CDR2 SAAADI. With 8 bases clipped from V and 5 bases from J, the junction kept 4 bases outside the gene matches. CDR3 DNA sequence: TGCGCCAGCGCGGGACAGGGGGTCGAGACCCAGTACTTC. It codes for CASAGQGVETQYF.